The 8 T cell receptor beta chains presented below share a single source sample, sequenced in a study of blood T cell repertoires in COVID-19. Some clones are missing from TCRdb's copy, which holds only in-frame ones; the method was immunoSEQ multiplex PCR. The sample lists 70,000 to 90,000 clones, around 79% occurring once. Material for sequencing was peripheral blood. These receptors originate from a human donor in a cohort sampled during active COVID-19.

The V and J genes are TRBV5-5 and TRBJ2-7, with D perhaps TRBD2 (6 bases). CDR3 length equals 13 residues. Germline CDR1 is SGHKS and CDR2 is YYEKEE (reference sequence). The V end was cut by 4 bases, the J end by 4 bases, with 12 bases between. CDR3 in DNA: TGTGCCAGCAGCCCAGGAGGGGCTTACGAGCAGTACGTC. It specifies CASSPGGAYEQYV.

The chain carries TRBV9 and TRBJ2-1; TRBD1 aligns across 7 bases. Germline V lookup: CDR1 SGDLS, CDR2 YYNGEE. The CDR3 consists of 15 residues. J lost 10 bases, V lost 3 bases, and 13 bases had no gene match. The CDR3 is CASSGSGQPKGEQFF. CDR3 in DNA: TGTGCCAGCAGCGGATCGGGACAGCCCAAGGGAGAGCAGTTCTTC.

The V call is TRBV21-1, the J call TRBJ1-1. TRBV21-1 is marked as a pseudogene. This CDR3 is built from 11 residues. The CDR3 here is CASREREGAFF. The CDR3 bases are TGTGCCAGCAGGGAGAGGGAAGGAGCTTTCTTT.

The table lists this clone with a count of one. The gene calls are TRBV3-1 (or the pseudogene TRBV3-2) and TRBJ1-2; 8 bases are shared with TRBD1. Germline lookup yields CDR1 LGHDT and CDR2 YNNKEL (reference sequence). This CDR3 has 15 residues. V was clipped by 0 bases and J by 10 bases; unmatched bases: 10. The CDR3 protein is CASSQEGQVPLTYTF. In DNA form, the CDR3 reads TGTGCCAGCAGCCAAGAGGGACAGGTGCCACTTACCTACACCTTC.

This chain joins TRBV4-1 and TRBJ1-6; 8 bases line up with TRBD1. The germline V gene encodes CDR1 MGHRA and CDR2 YSYEKL. V was clipped by 4 bases and J by 2 bases; unmatched bases: 13. This CDR3 comprises 19 residues. CDR3 coding DNA: TGCGCCAGCAGCCTAGACCAACAGGGGGAAGAGGCCTATAATTCACCCCTCCACTTT. Translating it yields CASSLDQQGEEAYNSPLHF.

This chain uses TRBV2 with TRBJ1-2; D might be TRBD1 (5 bases). Germline-derived CDR1 and CDR2 are SNHLY and FYNNEI. Between the trimmed V and J ends, which lost 5 bases and 13 bases, there was a span of 20 bases. The CDR3 spans 13 residues. The DNA of the CDR3 is TGTGCCAGCAGTCCCGACAGTCCCAGTATCATCACCTTC. This translates into CASSPDSPSIITF.

The gene calls are TRBV19 and TRBJ2-2; D is unresolved. Trimming took 8 bases from V and 0 from J, leaving 7 bases between them. CDR3 length: 13 amino acids. CDR1 and CDR2 (germline): LNHDA, SQIVND (reference sequence). This CDR3 reads CASAAPNTGELFF. The CDR3 nucleotides read TGTGCCAGTGCGGCCCCGAACACCGGGGAGCTGTTTTTT.

This chain links TRBV14 with TRBJ1-2, with 8 bases lining up with TRBD1. V shed 3 bases, J shed 0 bases, and the junction held 12 bases outside the gene matches. The V gene's germline CDR1 is SGHDN and CDR2 FVKESK. The CDR3 is 18 amino acids. This chain's CDR3 is CASSQLGQGSLANYGYTF. The CDR3 DNA follows: TGTGCCAGCAGCCAGCTAGGACAGGGATCGCTCGCTAACTATGGCTACACCTTC.